Detailed here is one T cell receptor beta chain. Its antigen remains unknown. The data were taken from a study of human T cells and chemical hapten exposure. TCRdb passed the RACE reads through MiXCR, listing each CDR3 protein once. The sample includes more than 100,000 distinct CDR3 sequences, about 13% of them seen just once. Described time point: pre-sensitization, week 0. Specified treatment: therapeutic diphenylcyclopropenone sensitization with weekly scalp DPC. Germline V gene data show CDR1 as KGHSH and CDR2 as LQKENI. The CDR3 loop spans 16 amino acids. The ends were cut back, 2 bases at V and 4 bases at J, with 15 bases in the middle. Points from the study as a whole: Donors' alopecia may make their immune response differ from healthy people's.

V is TRBV18 and J is TRBJ1-3; tentatively, D is TRBD1 (6 bases). The TCR originated in a young woman with alopecia areata. Some clones in this sample may be carry-over from other donors' samples. Sequenced material: whole blood, taken in connection with sensitization to the hapten diphenylcyclopropenone (DPC). The CDR3 nucleotides read TGTGCCAGCTCACCAGCGGGGGGGCCTCTCGGAAACACCATATATTTT. Protein product: CASSPAGGPLGNTIYF.